The sequence of this T cell receptor (beta chain) was determined in a study of neurological immune-mediated disorders. Details on this clonotype: A much larger clone is a single base away; this may be a read error.

5'RACE employing 10-nucleotide random UMIs yielded the cDNA. MiXCR, run by TCRdb on the 5' RACE reads, gives a single entry per CDR3 protein. In the table there are 50,000 to 70,000 distinct CDR3 sequences, almost 3.5% of which are singletons. Material: PBMCs. The sequence was collected from a man in his forties with multiple sclerosis.

DNA for the CDR3: TGCGCCAGCAGCCCCGGGACAGAGAACAATGAGCAGTTCTTC. As protein: CASSPGTENNEQFF. The V and J genes are TRBV5-1 and TRBJ2-1, with TRBD1 identical over 7 bases. V dropped 4 bases and J dropped 5; count of bases not matched to a gene: 6. The CDR3 spans 14 residues. Germline V gene lookup returns CDR1 SGHRS and CDR2 YFSETQ.